The clone carrying this TCR beta chain was observed at least ten times. This specimen belongs to a study of T cells in Graves' hyperthyroidism and ophthalmopathy. Turning to the study itself: Initial diagnosis, before any treatment, was when peripheral blood was collected.

The germline V gene encodes CDR1 MNHEY and CDR2 SMNVEV (reference sequence). V lost 5 bases to trimming and J lost 0 bases; unmatched junction nucleotides: 0. The CDR3 consists of 13 residues. TCR beta CDR3 regions were amplified from RNA transcripts. A set of HTBI primers served as the primers for a first-round RT-PCR of the TCR CDR3. In TCRdb, the multiplex PCR reads were re-called with MiXCR into one record per CDR3 protein. The sample lists a few hundred thousand distinct CDR3 sequences; approximately 16% were seen once. In the ophthalmopathy cohort, Clinical Activity Score was at least 3, NOSPECS grade at least 4, and duration under 3 months.

The chain is built from TRBV27 and TRBJ2-7, with 8 bases matching TRBD2. The sequenced sample consisted of blood. The source is a woman in her twenties or thirties with Graves' ophthalmopathy. CDR3 loop: CASSGTSSYEQYF. The CDR3, as DNA: TGTGCCAGCAGTGGGACTAGCTCCTACGAGCAGTACTTC.